This T cell receptor beta chain was retrieved from a study of CD8+CD57+ T cells in acquired aplastic anemia. Findings of the study overall: The study found no significant CD8+ Simpson's diversity difference between patients and controls. The same twenty-nine CD8+ CDR3 sequences occurred in patients and in controls.

The template for TCR beta VDJ and CDR3 sequence profiling was genomic DNA. TCRdb ran MiXCR on the reads and lists one entry per CDR3 protein. The sample lists some 180,000 distinct CDR3 sequences, 45% to 60% seen once, with approximately 12% in the top ten. This clonotype was found a few times. Antigen unknown. Trimming removed 8 bases at V and 4 bases at J, with 13 bases between. The CDR3 is made up of 13 amino acids. The V gene's germline CDR1 is LNHDA and CDR2 SQIVND (reference sequence). For sequencing, patients were chosen who had shown expansion of CD8+CD57+ cells by flow cytometry. The patients, all of them, had severe acquired aplastic anemia.

The receptor was isolated from a human donor with aplastic anemia. V and J are TRBV19 and TRBJ2-3; TRBD2 might be the D (5 bases). Sequencing input: sorted CD4+, CD8+, or CD8+CD57+ T cells (not recorded which) from PBMCs. CDR3: CASAPAGPDTQYF. The CDR3 DNA follows: TGTGCCAGTGCTCCCGCGGGTCCAGATACGCAGTATTTT.